Listed below are T cell receptor beta chains from one sample, sequenced in a study of blood T cell repertoires in COVID-19. Here immunoSEQ multiplex PCR was the method, and the copy in TCRdb shows in-frame clones only, minus some. The data hold some 150,000 clones, with around 81% observed a single time. Specimen: peripheral blood. These receptors were obtained from a human donor with acute or convalescent COVID-19. The donor label of this sample is uncertain. Both conserved end residues are part of each CDR3. The D gene is left open where the match is weak. Rows give clone size only sometimes, using once, few, many, or a class for an expanded clone.

TRBV19,TRBJ2-2,.,TRBD2,CASMVRGGKTGELFF,TGTGCCAGTATGGTCCGCGGGGGTAAGACCGGGGAGCTGTTTTTT
TRBV5-1,TRBJ1-2,.,.,CASSLDGSGAAGGYTF,TGCGCCAGCAGCTTGGATGGCAGTGGGGCTGCCGGCGGCTACACCTTC
TRBV2,TRBJ2-5,.,TRBD1,CASSENRGVETQYF,TGTGCCAGCAGTGAAAACAGGGGGGTAGAGACCCAGTACTTC
TRBV28,TRBJ1-4,.,TRBD1,CASSTGTVTNEKLFF,TGTGCCAGCAGTACCGGGACAGTGACTAATGAAAAACTGTTTTTT
TRBV25-1,TRBJ2-5,.,TRBD1,CASSDPGQGRETQYF,TGTGCCAGCAGCGACCCGGGACAGGGCCGAGAGACCCAGTACTTC
TRBV3-1/TRBV3-2,TRBJ1-1,.,TRBD1,CASSQGQGGGAFF,TGTGCCAGCAGCCAAGGACAGGGCGGCGGAGCTTTCTTT
TRBV30,TRBJ1-1,few,.,CAWSVGDTIMNTEAFF,TGTGCCTGGAGTGTTGGGGACACCATAATGAACACTGAAGCTTTCTTT
TRBV4-1,TRBJ1-3,.,.,CASSDWRGAVGNTIYF,TGCGCCAGCAGCGATTGGCGGGGGGCGGTTGGAAACACCATATATTTT
TRBV11-2,TRBJ2-5,.,TRBD1,CASSPGTGWTQYF,TGTGCCAGCAGCCCGGGGACAGGGTGGACCCAGTACTTC
TRBV2,TRBJ2-1,.,.,CACRWGGGNEQFF,TGTGCCTGCCGGTGGGGCGGAGGGAATGAGCAGTTCTTC
TRBV6-5,TRBJ2-7,.,TRBD2,CASSPPGGPYEQYF,TGTGCCAGCAGCCCACCGGGGGGGCCCTACGAGCAGTACTTC
TRBV2,TRBJ1-6,.,.,CASSALRVKDNSPLHF,TGTGCCAGCAGTGCGCTCAGGGTGAAGGATAATTCACCCCTCCACTTT
TRBV10-2,TRBJ2-3,once,TRBD2,CASSDHPPTSGRTDTQYF,TGCGCCAGCAGTGATCACCCCCCCACTAGCGGGAGGACAGATACGCAGTATTTT
TRBV7-8,TRBJ1-5,.,.,CASSLAYDSYSNQPQHF,TGTGCCAGCAGCTTAGCCTACGACAGTTATAGCAATCAGCCCCAGCATTTT
TRBV7-6,TRBJ1-2,.,TRBD1,CASSLGQGADGYTF,TGTGCCAGCAGCTTAGGACAGGGGGCTGATGGCTACACCTTC
TRBV12-3/TRBV12-4,TRBJ2-7,.,.,CASSLVREQYF,TGTGCCAGCAGTTTAGTTCGGGAGCAGTACTTC
TRBV28,TRBJ1-6,few,.,CASSSHGGGDSPLHF,TGTGCCAGCAGTTCCCATGGAGGGGGGGATTCACCCCTCCACTTT
TRBV19,TRBJ2-1,.,TRBD2,CASSVSTSGGRNEQFF,TGTGCCAGTAGTGTCTCGACTAGCGGGGGGAGGAATGAGCAGTTCTTC
TRBV27,TRBJ1-4,.,TRBD1,CASRTGSNEKLFF,TGTGCCAGCAGGACAGGGAGTAATGAAAAACTGTTTTTT
TRBV30,TRBJ2-5,.,TRBD2,CAWSVLAGAGETQYF,TGTGCCTGGAGTGTACTAGCGGGGGCCGGGGAGACCCAGTACTTC
TRBV3-1/TRBV3-2,TRBJ1-2,few,.,CASSQGGGYTF,TGTGCCAGCAGCCAGGGAGGGGGCTACACCTTC
TRBV19,TRBJ1-3,.,.,CASSQRGGATGNTIYF,TGTGCCAGTAGTCAACGGGGGGGAGCTACTGGAAACACCATATATTTT
TRBV3-1/TRBV3-2,TRBJ2-5,.,TRBD1,CASSRRTGGVETQYF,TGTGCCAGCAGCCGACGGACAGGGGGCGTGGAGACCCAGTACTTC
TRBV11-3,TRBJ2-7,.,TRBD1,CASSARDSGLYF,TGTGCCAGCAGCGCCCGGGACAGCGGCCTGTACTTC
TRBV2,TRBJ1-6,.,.,CASSGQGSNSPLHF,TGTGCCAGCAGTGGGCAGGGGAGCAATTCACCCCTCCACTTT
TRBV30,TRBJ2-2,.,.,CAWSALNTGELFF,TGTGCCTGGAGTGCCCTAAACACCGGGGAGCTGTTTTTT
TRBV7-9,TRBJ1-1,once,.,CASSLEGGLNTEAFF,TGTGCCAGCAGCTTAGAAGGCGGATTGAACACTGAAGCTTTCTTT
TRBV19,TRBJ1-5,once,TRBD1,CASSKGPGQGRSTVNQPQHF,TGTGCCAGTAGTAAGGGACCGGGACAGGGGCGCTCGACGGTTAATCAGCCCCAGCATTTT
TRBV6-5,TRBJ1-1,.,TRBD1,CASSSAGGTEAFF,TGTGCCAGCAGTTCGGCAGGGGGGACTGAAGCTTTCTTT
TRBV9,TRBJ2-5,.,.,CASSGPGTRGGETQYF,TGTGCCAGCAGCGGACCCGGGACCAGAGGGGGAGAGACCCAGTACTTC
TRBV10-3,TRBJ1-5,.,.,CAISDSGLPSNQPQHF,TGTGCCATCAGTGATTCGGGACTTCCTAGCAATCAGCCCCAGCATTTT
TRBV6-2/TRBV6-3,TRBJ2-5,few,.,CASSYSRGGKTQYF,TGTGCCAGCAGTTACTCGCGGGGTGGGAAGACCCAGTACTTC
TRBV2,TRBJ2-3,.,.,CASSERRATDTQYF,TGTGCCAGCAGTGAACGGCGGGCCACAGATACGCAGTATTTT
TRBV4-1,TRBJ2-1,.,TRBD2,CASSHQPLAGAGNEQFF,TGCGCCAGCAGCCACCAACCCTTAGCGGGAGCGGGGAATGAGCAGTTCTTC
TRBV19,TRBJ1-1,once,.,CASSPYRGEPNTEAFF,TGTGCCAGTAGTCCCTATCGGGGGGAGCCGAACACTGAAGCTTTCTTT
TRBV30,TRBJ1-6,once,.,CAWNQLSNSPLHF,TGTGCCTGGAACCAACTATCTAATTCACCCCTCCACTTT
TRBV7-9,TRBJ2-1,.,TRBD2,CASRSPGGALDPFF,TGTGCCAGCAGGTCCCCCGGGGGGGCGTTAGACCCGTTCTTC
TRBV5-1,TRBJ2-6,.,TRBD2,CASSSGVSGRGGSGANVLTF,TGCGCCAGCAGCTCCGGAGTTAGCGGGAGAGGGGGATCTGGGGCCAACGTCCTGACTTTC
TRBV19,TRBJ1-2,.,.,CASSIDEVPRGYTF,TGTGCCAGTAGTATAGACGAGGTTCCCCGTGGCTACACCTTC
TRBV20-1,TRBJ2-3,once,.,CSASRGDTQYF,TGCAGTGCCTCTAGGGGAGATACGCAGTATTTT
TRBV4-2,TRBJ2-3,.,.,CASSHPGGPARDTQYF,TGTGCCAGCAGCCACCCCGGGGGGCCCGCCCGAGATACGCAGTATTTT
TRBV10-3,TRBJ2-1,.,TRBD2,CAISESVSGRQNEQFF,TGTGCCATCAGTGAGTCAGTCAGCGGGAGGCAGAATGAGCAGTTCTTC
TRBV19,TRBJ1-2,.,.,CASSIGIRGNYGYTF,TGTGCCAGTAGTATTGGAATACGGGGTAACTATGGCTACACCTTC
TRBV7-9,TRBJ2-7,.,TRBD1,CASSSPDRAYEQYF,TGTGCCAGCAGCTCCCCGGACAGGGCCTACGAGCAGTACTTC
TRBV7-2,TRBJ1-6,once,.,CASSPGRGVGSPLHF,TGTGCCAGCAGCCCCGGGAGGGGAGTAGGGTCACCCCTCCACTTT